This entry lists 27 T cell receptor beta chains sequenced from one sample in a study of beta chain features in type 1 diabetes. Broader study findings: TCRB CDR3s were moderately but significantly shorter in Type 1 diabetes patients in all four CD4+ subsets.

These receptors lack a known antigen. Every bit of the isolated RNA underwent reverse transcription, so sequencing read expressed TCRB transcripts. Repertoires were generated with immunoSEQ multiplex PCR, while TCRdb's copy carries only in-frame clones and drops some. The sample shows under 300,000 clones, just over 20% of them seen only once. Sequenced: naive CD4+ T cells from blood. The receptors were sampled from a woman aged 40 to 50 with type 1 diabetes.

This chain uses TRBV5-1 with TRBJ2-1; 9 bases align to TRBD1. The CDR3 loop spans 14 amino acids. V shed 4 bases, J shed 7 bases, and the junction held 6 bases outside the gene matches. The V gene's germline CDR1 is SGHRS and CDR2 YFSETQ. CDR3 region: CASSRTGEANEQFF. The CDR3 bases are TGCGCCAGCAGCCGGACAGGGGAGGCTAATGAGCAGTTCTTC. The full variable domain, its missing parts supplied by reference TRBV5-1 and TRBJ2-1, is KAGVTQTPRYLIKTRGQQVTLSCSPISGHRSVSWYQQTPGQGLQFLFEYFSETQRNKGNFPGRFSGRQFSNSRSEMNVSTLELGDSALYLCASSRTGEANEQFFGPGTRLTVL.

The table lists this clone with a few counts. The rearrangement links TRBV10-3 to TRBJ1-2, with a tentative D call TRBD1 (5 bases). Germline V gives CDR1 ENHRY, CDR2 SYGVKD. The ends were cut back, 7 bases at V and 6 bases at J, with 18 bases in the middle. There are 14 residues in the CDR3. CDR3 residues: CAINPGPPGDGYTF. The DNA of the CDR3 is TGTGCCATCAACCCAGGGCCCCCTGGGGATGGCTACACCTTC.

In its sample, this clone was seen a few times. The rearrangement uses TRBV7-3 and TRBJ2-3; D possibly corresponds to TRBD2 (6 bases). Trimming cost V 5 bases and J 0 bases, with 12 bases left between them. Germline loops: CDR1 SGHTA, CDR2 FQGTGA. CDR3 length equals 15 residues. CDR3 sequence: CASSRLGTSTDTQYF. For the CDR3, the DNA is TGTGCCAGCAGCCGCCTTGGGACTAGCACAGATACGCAGTATTTT.

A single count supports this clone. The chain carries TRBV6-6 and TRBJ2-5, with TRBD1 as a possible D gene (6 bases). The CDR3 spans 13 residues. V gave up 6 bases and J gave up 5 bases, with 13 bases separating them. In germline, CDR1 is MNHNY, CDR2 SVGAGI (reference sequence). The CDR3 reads CASSSQGFETQYF. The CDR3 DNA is TGTGCCAGCAGCTCACAGGGCTTCGAGACCCAGTACTTC.

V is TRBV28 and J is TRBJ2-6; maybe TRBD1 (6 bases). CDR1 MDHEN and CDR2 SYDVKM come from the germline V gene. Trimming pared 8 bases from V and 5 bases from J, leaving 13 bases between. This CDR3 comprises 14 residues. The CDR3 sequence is CASWGHPRANVLTF. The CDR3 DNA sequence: TGTGCCAGCTGGGGACATCCGAGGGCCAACGTCCTGACTTTC.

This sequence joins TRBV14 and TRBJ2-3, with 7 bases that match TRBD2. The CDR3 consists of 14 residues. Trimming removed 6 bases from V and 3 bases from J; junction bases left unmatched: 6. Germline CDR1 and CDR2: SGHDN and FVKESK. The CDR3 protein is CASSTGGGTDTQYF. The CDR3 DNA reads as TGTGCCAGCAGTACCGGCGGGGGAACAGATACGCAGTATTTT.

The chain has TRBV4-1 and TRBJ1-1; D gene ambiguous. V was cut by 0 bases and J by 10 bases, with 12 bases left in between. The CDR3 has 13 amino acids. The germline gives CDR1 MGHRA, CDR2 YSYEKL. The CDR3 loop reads CASSQERGGGAFF. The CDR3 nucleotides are TGCGCCAGCAGCCAAGAGCGTGGCGGAGGAGCTTTCTTT.

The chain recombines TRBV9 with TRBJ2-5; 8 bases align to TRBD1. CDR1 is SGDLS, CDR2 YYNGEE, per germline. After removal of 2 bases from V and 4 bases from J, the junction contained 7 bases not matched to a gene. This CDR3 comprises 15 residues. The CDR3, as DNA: TGTGCCAGCAGCGTCCGGGACAGGCCCCGAGAGACCCAGTACTTC. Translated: CASSVRDRPRETQYF.

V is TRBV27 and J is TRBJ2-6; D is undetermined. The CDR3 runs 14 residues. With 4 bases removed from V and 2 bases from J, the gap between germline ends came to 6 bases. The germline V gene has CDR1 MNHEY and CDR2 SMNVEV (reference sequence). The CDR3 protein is CASSSVTGANVLTF. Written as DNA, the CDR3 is TGTGCCAGCAGTTCTGTAACTGGGGCCAACGTCCTGACTTTC.

As DNA, the CDR3 is TGTGCCAGTTTGGGACTAGCGGATAGCAATGAGCAGTTCTTC. Protein sequence: CASLGLADSNEQFF. This chain joins TRBV6-1 and TRBJ2-1, with TRBD2 matching 11 bases. This CDR3 comprises 14 residues. Germline loops: CDR1 MNHNS, CDR2 SASEGT. V was clipped by 9 bases and J by 6 bases; unmatched bases: 7.

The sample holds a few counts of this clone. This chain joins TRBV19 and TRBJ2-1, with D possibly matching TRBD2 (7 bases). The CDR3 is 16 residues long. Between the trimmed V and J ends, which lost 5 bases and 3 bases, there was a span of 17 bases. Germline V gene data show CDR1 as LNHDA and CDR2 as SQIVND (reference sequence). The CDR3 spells CASSSARGADYNEQFF. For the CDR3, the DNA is TGTGCCAGTAGTTCAGCCCGGGGGGCGGACTACAATGAGCAGTTCTTC.

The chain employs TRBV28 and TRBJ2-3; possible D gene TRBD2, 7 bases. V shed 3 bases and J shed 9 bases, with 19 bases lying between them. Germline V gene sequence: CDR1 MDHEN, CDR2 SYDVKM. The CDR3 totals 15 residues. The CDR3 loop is CASSLVGGAEGTQYF. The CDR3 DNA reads TGTGCCAGCAGTTTGGTGGGGGGGGCCGAGGGAACGCAGTATTTT.

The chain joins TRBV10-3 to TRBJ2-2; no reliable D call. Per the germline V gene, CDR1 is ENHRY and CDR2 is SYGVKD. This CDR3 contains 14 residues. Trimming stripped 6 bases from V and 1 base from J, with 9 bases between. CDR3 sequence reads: CAIRESENTGELFF. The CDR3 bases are TGTGCCATCAGAGAATCAGAGAACACCGGGGAGCTGTTTTTT.

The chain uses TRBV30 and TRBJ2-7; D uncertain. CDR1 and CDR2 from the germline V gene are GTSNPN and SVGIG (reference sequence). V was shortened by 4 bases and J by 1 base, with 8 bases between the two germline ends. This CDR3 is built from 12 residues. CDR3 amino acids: CAWKENSYEQYF. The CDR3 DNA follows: TGTGCCTGGAAGGAGAATTCCTACGAGCAGTACTTC.

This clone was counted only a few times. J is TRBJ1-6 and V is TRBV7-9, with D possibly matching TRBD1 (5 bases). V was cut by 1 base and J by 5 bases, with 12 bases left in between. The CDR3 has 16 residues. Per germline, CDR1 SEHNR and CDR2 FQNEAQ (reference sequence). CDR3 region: CASSLGPSRDNSPLHF. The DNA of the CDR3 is TGTGCCAGCAGCTTAGGGCCGTCCAGGGATAATTCACCCCTCCACTTT.

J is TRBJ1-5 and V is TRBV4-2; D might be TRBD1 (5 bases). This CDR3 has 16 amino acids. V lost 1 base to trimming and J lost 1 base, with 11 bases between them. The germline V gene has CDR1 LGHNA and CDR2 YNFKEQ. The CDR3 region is CASSQARAVSNQPQHF. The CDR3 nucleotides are TGTGCCAGCAGCCAAGCCAGGGCAGTCAGCAATCAGCCCCAGCATTTT.

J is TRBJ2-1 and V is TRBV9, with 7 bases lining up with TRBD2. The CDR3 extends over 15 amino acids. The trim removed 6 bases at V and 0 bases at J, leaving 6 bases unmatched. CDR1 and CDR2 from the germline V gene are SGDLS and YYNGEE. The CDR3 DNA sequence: TGTGCCAGCACCTTGGGGGGGAGCTCCTACAATGAGCAGTTCTTC. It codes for CASTLGGSSYNEQFF.

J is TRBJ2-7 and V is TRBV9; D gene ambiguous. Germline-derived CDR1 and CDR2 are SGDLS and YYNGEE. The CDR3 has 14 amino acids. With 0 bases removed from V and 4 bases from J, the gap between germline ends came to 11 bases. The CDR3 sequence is CASSVAGQSYEQYF. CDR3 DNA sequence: TGTGCCAGCAGCGTAGCTGGGCAGTCTTACGAGCAGTACTTC.

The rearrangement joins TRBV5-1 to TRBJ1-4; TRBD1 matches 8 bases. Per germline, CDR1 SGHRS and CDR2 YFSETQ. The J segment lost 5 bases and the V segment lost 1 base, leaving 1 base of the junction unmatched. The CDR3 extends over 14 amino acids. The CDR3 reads CASSLQGANEKLFF. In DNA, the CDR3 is TGCGCCAGCAGCTTGCAGGGGGCGAATGAAAAACTGTTTTTT.

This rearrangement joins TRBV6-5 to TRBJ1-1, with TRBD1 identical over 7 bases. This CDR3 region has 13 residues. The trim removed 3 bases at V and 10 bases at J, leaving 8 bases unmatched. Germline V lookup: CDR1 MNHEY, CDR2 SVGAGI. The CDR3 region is CASSYPGGGGAFF. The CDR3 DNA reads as TGTGCCAGCAGTTATCCAGGGGGTGGAGGAGCTTTCTTT.

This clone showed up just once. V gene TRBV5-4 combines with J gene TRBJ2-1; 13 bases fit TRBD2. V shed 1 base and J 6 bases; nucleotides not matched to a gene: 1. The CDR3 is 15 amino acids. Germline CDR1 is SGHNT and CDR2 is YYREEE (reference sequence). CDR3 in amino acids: CASSLRLAGGNEQFF. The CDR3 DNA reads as TGTGCCAGCAGCTTGCGACTAGCGGGGGGCAATGAGCAGTTCTTC. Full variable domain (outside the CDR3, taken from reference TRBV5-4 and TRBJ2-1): ETGVTQSPTHLIKTRGQQVTLRCSSQSGHNTVSWYQQALGQGPQFIFQYYREEENGRGNFPPRFSGLQFPNYSSELNVNALELDDSALYLCASSLRLAGGNEQFFGPGTRLTVL.

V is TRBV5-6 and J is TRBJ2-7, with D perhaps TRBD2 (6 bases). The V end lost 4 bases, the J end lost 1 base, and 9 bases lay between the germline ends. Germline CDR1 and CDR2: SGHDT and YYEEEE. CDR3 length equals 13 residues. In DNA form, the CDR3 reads TGTGCCAGCAGCGGAGGGTGGTCCTACGAGCAGTACTTC. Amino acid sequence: CASSGGWSYEQYF.

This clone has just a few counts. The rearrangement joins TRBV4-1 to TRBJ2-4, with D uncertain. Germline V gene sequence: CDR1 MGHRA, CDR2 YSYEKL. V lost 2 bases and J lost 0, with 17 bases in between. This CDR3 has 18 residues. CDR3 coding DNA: TGCGCCAGCAGCCAACTCACAACAGTCTCCCTAGCCAAAAACATTCAGTACTTC. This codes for CASSQLTTVSLAKNIQYF.

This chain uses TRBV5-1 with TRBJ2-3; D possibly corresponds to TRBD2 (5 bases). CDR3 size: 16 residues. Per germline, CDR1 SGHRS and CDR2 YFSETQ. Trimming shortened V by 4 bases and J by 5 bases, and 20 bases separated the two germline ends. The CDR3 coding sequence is TGCGCCAGCAGCGCCGACCGGGCTCAGAGGGTAGATACGCAGTATTTT. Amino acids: CASSADRAQRVDTQYF. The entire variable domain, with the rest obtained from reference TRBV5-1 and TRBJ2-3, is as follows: KAGVTQTPRYLIKTRGQQVTLSCSPISGHRSVSWYQQTPGQGLQFLFEYFSETQRNKGNFPGRFSGRQFSNSRSEMNVSTLELGDSALYLCASSADRAQRVDTQYFGPGTRLTVL.

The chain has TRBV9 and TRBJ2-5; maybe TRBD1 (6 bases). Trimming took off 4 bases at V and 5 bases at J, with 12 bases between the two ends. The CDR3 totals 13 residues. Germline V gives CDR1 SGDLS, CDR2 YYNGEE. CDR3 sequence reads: CASSPQGIETQYF. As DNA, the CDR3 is TGTGCCAGCAGCCCCCAGGGGATCGAGACCCAGTACTTC.

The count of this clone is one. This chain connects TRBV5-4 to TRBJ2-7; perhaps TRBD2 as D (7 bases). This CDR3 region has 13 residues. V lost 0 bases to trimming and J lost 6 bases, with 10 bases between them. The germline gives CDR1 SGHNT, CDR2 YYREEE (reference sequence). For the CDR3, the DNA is TGTGCCAGCAGCTTGGGGGGGGGCGCCGAGCAGTACTTC. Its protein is CASSLGGGAEQYF.

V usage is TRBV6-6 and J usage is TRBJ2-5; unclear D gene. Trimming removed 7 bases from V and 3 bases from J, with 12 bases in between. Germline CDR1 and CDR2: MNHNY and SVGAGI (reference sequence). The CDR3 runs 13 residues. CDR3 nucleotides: TGTGCCAGCACCCGTCCCGCGGAAGAGACCCAGTACTTC. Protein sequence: CASTRPAEETQYF.